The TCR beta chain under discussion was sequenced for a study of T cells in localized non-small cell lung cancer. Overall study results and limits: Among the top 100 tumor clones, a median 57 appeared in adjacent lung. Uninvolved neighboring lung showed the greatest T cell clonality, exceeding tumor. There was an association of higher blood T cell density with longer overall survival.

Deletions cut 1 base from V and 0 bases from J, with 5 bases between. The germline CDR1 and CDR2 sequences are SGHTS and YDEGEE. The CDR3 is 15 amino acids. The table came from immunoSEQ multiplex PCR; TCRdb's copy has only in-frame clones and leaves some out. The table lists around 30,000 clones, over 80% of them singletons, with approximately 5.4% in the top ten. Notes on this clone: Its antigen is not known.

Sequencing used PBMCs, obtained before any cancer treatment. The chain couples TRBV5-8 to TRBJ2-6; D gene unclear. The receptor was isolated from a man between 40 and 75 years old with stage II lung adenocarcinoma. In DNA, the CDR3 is TGTGCCAGCAGCTTGATGAGCTCTGGGGCCAACGTCCTGACTTTC. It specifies CASSLMSSGANVLTF.